This record concerns one T cell receptor beta chain sequence. As yet, its antigen is unknown. The data stem from a study of cytomegalovirus exposure and HLA in healthy donors. This table comes from immunoSEQ multiplex PCR, and its TCRdb copy is limited to in-frame clones, with some not included. Here the sample spans about 330,000 clones, 70% to 90% being singletons. Study-wide points: Among the CMV-associated chains, a few were confirmed in vitro as specific for CMV antigens. Diagnosis of cytomegalovirus status made by the classifier reportedly showed high specificity and sensitivity. Rarity marked most TCR sequences, yet some public TCRs occurred in many donors. The investigators catalogued under 200 TCR beta chains as cytomegalovirus-associated.

CDR1 and CDR2 from the germline V gene are MDHEN and SYDVKM. The CDR3 extends over 12 amino acids. The V and J ends lost 10 bases and 6 bases respectively, with 13 bases between them. The sequenced sample consisted of PBMCs. The source of this sequence is a woman aged 18-35 years in good health and CMV-seronegative. The rearrangement uses TRBV28 and TRBJ1-5; a weak D match, TRBD1 (5 bases). For the CDR3, the DNA is TGTGCCACCGCCCGGGGGGGTCAGCCCCAGCATTTT. This codes for CATARGGQPQHF.